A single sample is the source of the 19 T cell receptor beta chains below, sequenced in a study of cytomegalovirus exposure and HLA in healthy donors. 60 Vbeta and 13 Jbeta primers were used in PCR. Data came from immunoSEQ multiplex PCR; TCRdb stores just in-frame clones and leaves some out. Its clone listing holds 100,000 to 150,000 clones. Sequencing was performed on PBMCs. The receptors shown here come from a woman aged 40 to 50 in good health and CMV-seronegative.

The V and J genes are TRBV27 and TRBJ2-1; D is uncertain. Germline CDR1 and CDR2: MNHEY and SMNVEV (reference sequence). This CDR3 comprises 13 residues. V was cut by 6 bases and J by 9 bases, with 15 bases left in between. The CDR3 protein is CASSHNVVREQFF. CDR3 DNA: TGTGCCAGCAGCCATAACGTAGTTCGTGAGCAGTTCTTC.

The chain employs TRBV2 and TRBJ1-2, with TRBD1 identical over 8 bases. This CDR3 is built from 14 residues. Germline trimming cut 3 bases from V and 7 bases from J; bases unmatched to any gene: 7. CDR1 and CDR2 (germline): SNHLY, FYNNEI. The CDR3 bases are TGTGCCAGCAGTGATGACAGGGGCCGTGGTGGCTACACCTTC. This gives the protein CASSDDRGRGGYTF.

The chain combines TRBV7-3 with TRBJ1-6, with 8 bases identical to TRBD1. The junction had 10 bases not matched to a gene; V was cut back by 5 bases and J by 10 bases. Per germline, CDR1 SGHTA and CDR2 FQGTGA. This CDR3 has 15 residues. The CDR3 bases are TGTGCCAGCAGCCCTGGGACAGGCTTAGGATCACCCCTCCACTTT. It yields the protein CASSPGTGLGSPLHF. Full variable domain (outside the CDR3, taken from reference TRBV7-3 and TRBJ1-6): GAGVSQTPSNKVTEKGKYVELRCDPISGHTALYWYRQSLGQGPEFLIYFQGTGAADDSGLPNDRFFAVRPEGSVSTLKIQRTERGDSAVYLCASSPGTGLGSPLHFGNGTRLTVT.

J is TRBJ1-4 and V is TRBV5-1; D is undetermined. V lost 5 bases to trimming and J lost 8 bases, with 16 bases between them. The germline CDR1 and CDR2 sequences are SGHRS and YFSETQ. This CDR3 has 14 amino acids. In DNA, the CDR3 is TGCGCCAGCAGTGAACAGCTAACGGGGGAAAAACTGTTTTTT. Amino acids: CASSEQLTGEKLFF.

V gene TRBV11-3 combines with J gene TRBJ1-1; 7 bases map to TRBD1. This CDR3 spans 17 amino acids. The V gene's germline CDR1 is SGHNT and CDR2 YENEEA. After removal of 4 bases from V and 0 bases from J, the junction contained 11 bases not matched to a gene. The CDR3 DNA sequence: TGTGCCAGCAGCTACCGGACAGGTTCCATTATGAACACTGAAGCTTTCTTT. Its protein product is CASSYRTGSIMNTEAFF.

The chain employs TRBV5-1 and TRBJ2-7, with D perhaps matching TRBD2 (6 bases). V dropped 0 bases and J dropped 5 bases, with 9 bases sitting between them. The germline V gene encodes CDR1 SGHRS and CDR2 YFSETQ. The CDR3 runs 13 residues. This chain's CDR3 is CASSLVGGNEQYF. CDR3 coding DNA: TGCGCCAGCAGCTTGGTCGGAGGGAACGAGCAGTACTTC.

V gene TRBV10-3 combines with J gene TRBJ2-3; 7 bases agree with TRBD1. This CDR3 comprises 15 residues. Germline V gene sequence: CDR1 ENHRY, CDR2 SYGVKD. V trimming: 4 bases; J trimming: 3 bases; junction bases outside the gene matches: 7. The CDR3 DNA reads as TGTGCCATCAGTGTCGGGGACAGAGAGACAGATACGCAGTATTTT. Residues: CAISVGDRETDTQYF.

The CDR3 DNA follows: TGTGCCAGCAGCGTAAGAGGGTCCGACAATGAGCAGTTCTTC. Amino acids: CASSVRGSDNEQFF. This chain connects TRBV9 to TRBJ2-1; TRBD2 might be the D (5 bases). Germline V CDR1 and CDR2: SGDLS, YYNGEE. CDR3 length: 14 amino acids. V lost 1 base and J 5 bases, leaving 10 bases between the germline ends.

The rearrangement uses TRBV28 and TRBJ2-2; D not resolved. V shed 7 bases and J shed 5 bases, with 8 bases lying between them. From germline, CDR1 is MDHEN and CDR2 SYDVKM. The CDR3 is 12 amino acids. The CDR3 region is CASNTPTGELFF. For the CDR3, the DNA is TGTGCCAGCAACACGCCTACCGGGGAGCTGTTTTTT.

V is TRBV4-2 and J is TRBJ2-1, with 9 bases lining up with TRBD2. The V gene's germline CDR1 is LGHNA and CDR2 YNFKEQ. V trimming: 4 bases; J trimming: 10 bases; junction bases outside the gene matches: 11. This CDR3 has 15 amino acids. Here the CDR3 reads CASSPGGGGAREQFF. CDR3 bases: TGTGCCAGCAGCCCCGGGGGCGGGGGGGCAAGGGAGCAGTTCTTC.

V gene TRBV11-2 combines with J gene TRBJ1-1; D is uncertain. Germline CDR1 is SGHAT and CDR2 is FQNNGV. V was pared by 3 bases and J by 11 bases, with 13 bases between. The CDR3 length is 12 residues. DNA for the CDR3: TGTGCCAGCAGCTTGGGAGGGTCTAAGGCTTTCTTT. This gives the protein CASSLGGSKAFF.

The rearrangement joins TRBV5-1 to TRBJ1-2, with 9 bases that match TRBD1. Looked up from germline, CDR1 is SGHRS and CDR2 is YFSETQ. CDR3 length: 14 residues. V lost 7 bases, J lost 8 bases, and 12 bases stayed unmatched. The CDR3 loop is CASGVQGALGGYTF. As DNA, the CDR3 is TGCGCCAGCGGAGTACAGGGGGCTTTGGGAGGCTACACCTTC.

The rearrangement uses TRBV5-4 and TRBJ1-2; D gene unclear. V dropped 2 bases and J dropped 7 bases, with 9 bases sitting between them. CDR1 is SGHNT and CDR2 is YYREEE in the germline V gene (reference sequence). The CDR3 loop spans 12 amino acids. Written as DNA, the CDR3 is TGTGCCAGCAGCTTTCGGGGAGGTGGCTACACCTTC. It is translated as CASSFRGGGYTF.

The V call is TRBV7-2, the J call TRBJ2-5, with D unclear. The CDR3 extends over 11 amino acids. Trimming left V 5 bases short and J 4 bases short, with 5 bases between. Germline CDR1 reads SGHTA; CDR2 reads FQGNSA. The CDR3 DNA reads TGTGCCAGCAGCATGAGAGAGACCCAGTACTTC. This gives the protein CASSMRETQYF. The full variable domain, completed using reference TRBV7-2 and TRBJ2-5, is GAGVSQSPSNKVTEKGKDVELRCDPISGHTALYWYRQSLGQGLEFLIYFQGNSAPDKSGLPSDRFSAERTGGSVSTLTIQRTQQEDSAVYLCASSMRETQYFGPGTRLLVL.

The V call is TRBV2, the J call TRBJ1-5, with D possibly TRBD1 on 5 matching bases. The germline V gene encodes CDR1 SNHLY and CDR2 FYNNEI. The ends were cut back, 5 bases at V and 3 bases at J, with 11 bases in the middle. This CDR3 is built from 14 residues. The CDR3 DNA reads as TGTGCCAGCAGTAGACAGAGTCTCAATCAGCCCCAGCATTTT. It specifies CASSRQSLNQPQHF.

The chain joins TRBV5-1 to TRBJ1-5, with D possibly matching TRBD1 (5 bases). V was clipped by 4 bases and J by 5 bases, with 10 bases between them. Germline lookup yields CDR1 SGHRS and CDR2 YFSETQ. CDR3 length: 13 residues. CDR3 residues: CASSMGGDQPQHF. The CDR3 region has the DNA TGCGCCAGCAGCATGGGGGGGGATCAGCCCCAGCATTTT.

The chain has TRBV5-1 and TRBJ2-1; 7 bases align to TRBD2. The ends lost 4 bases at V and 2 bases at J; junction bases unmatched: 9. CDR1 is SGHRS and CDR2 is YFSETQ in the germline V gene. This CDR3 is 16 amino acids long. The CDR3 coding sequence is TGCGCCAGCAGCCCTGAGAGCGGGGCCACCTACAATGAGCAGTTCTTC. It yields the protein CASSPESGATYNEQFF.

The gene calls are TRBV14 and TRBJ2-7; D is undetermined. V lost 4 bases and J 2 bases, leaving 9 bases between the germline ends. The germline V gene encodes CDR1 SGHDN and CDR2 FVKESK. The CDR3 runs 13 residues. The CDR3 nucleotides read TGTGCCAGCAGCCCCCACACAGCCTACGAGCAGTACTTC. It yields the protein CASSPHTAYEQYF. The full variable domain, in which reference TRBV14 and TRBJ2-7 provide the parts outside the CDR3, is EAGVTQFPSHSVIEKGQTVTLRCDPISGHDNLYWYRRVMGKEIKFLLHFVKESKQDESGMPNNRFLAERTGGTYSTLKVQPAELEDSGVYFCASSPHTAYEQYFGPGTRLTVT.

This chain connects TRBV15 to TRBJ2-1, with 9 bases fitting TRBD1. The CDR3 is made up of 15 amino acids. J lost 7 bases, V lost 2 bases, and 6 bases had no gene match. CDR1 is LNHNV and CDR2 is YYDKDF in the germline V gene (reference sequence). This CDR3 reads CATSRPGQGRNEQFF. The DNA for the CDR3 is TGTGCCACCAGCAGACCGGGACAGGGTAGGAATGAGCAGTTCTTC.